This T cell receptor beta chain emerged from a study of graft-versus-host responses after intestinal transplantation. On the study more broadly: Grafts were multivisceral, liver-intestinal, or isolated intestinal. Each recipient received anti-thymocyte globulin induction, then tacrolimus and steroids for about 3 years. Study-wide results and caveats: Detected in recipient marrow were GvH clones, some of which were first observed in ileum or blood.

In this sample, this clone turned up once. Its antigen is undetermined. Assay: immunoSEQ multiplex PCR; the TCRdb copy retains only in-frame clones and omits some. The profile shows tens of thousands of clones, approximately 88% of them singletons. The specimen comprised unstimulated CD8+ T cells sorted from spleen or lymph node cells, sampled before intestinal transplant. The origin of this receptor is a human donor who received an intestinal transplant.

The CDR3: CASSFLGRQKLFF. CDR3 sequence (DNA): TGTGCCAGCAGCTTTTTGGGCAGACAAAAACTGTTTTTT. The chain combines TRBV11-2 with TRBJ1-4; D gene ambiguous. V dropped 3 bases and J dropped 9 bases, with 11 bases sitting between them. CDR3 length: 13 residues. CDR1 SGHAT and CDR2 FQNNGV come from the germline V gene.